A single sample is the source of the 24 T cell receptor beta chains below, sequenced in a study of shared clonotypes between healthy human individuals. In the naive CD8 group, cells lacked CD45RO and were positively selected for CCR7, so terminally differentiated effector memory CD45RA+ cells were left out. Profiling relied on immunoSEQ multiplex PCR, and the TCRdb table lists in-frame clones only, not all of them. The data contain around 560,000 clones, about 95% of them singletons. Input material: naive CD8+ T cells sorted from blood. All receptors come from a woman between 25 and 40 years old in good health.

The chain employs TRBV5-1 and TRBJ1-1; 8 nucleotides match TRBD1. CDR3 length: 16 amino acids. The V gene end was trimmed by 5 bases and the J gene end by 0 bases; junction bases not matched to a gene: 9. Germline loops: CDR1 SGHRS, CDR2 YFSETQ. The CDR3 reads CASSSTGDNLNTEAFF. The DNA for the CDR3 is TGCGCCAGCAGTTCGACAGGGGATAATCTGAACACTGAAGCTTTCTTT.

The gene calls are TRBV2 and TRBJ2-7; D is possibly TRBD1 (5 bases). Deletions cut 5 bases from V and 4 bases from J, with 18 bases between. The CDR3 is 15 amino acids. The V gene's germline CDR1 is SNHLY and CDR2 FYNNEI. DNA of the CDR3: TGTGCCAGCAGTCTTGGGGCTGGAAGGGTTTACGAGCAGTACTTC. Its protein product is CASSLGAGRVYEQYF.

This clone was seen a single time. The chain recombines TRBV28 with TRBJ1-5; 7 bases match TRBD1. J was trimmed by 5 bases and V by 2 bases; bases with no gene match: 6. The length of the CDR3 is 15 residues. Germline CDR1 reads MDHEN; CDR2 reads SYDVKM. The CDR3 DNA follows: TGTGCCAGCAGTTTAGAGGGGGCAGGCGATCAGCCCCAGCATTTT. Its protein is CASSLEGAGDQPQHF.

The chain recombines TRBV5-8 with TRBJ2-2; D gene ambiguous. Germline V gene data show CDR1 as SGHTS and CDR2 as YDEGEE. This CDR3 has 16 amino acids. V was pared by 4 bases and J by 0 bases, with 13 bases between. The chain's CDR3 is CASSLTEFANTGELFF. CDR3 nucleotide sequence: TGTGCCAGCAGCCTTACAGAATTTGCGAACACCGGGGAGCTGTTTTTT.

The chain uses TRBV5-1 and TRBJ2-7, with TRBD2 matching 12 bases. J lost 7 bases, V lost 0 bases, and 11 bases had no gene match. This CDR3 has 17 residues. Germline V gene lookup returns CDR1 SGHRS and CDR2 YFSETQ. CDR3 amino acids: CASSLELAGGPWREQYF. CDR3 coding DNA: TGCGCCAGCAGCTTGGAGCTAGCGGGAGGGCCTTGGCGGGAGCAGTACTTC. The whole variable domain, filled in from reference TRBV5-1 and TRBJ2-7, reads KAGVTQTPRYLIKTRGQQVTLSCSPISGHRSVSWYQQTPGQGLQFLFEYFSETQRNKGNFPGRFSGRQFSNSRSEMNVSTLELGDSALYLCASSLELAGGPWREQYFGPGTRLTVT.

V is TRBV19 and J is TRBJ1-1; 7 nucleotides line up with TRBD1. The CDR3 has 17 residues. V trimming: 6 bases; J trimming: 0 bases; junction bases outside the gene matches: 13. In germline, CDR1 is LNHDA, CDR2 SQIVND (reference sequence). The CDR3 spells CASRPNRDSFMNTEAFF. CDR3 DNA sequence: TGTGCCAGTAGACCAAATCGGGACAGTTTCATGAACACTGAAGCTTTCTTT.

This clone was observed a few times. The rearrangement joins TRBV27 to TRBJ2-7; TRBD2 might be the D (5 bases). With 5 bases removed from V and 6 bases from J, the gap between germline ends came to 14 bases. CDR1 is MNHEY and CDR2 is SMNVEV in the germline V gene (reference sequence). This CDR3 spans 13 amino acids. CDR3 nucleotides: TGTGCCAGCAGTCTATGGGCGGCGGGCGAGCAGTACTTC. Translation gives CASSLWAAGEQYF.

The rearrangement uses TRBV14 and TRBJ1-1, with TRBD1 as a possible D gene (5 bases). The germline V and J ends were trimmed by 4 bases and 5 bases, with 17 bases remaining between them. The length of the CDR3 is 15 residues. Germline CDR1 is SGHDN and CDR2 is FVKESK. The CDR3: CASSRGTARGTEAFF. The CDR3 DNA is TGTGCCAGCAGCCGAGGGACTGCGAGAGGGACTGAAGCTTTCTTT. The full variable domain, its missing parts supplied by reference TRBV14 and TRBJ1-1, is EAGVTQFPSHSVIEKGQTVTLRCDPISGHDNLYWYRRVMGKEIKFLLHFVKESKQDESGMPNNRFLAERTGGTYSTLKVQPAELEDSGVYFCASSRGTARGTEAFFGQGTRLTVV.

Notes on this clone: The same CDR3 arises from other DNA sequences in this sample as well. The chain employs TRBV7-9 and TRBJ2-7; 8 bases are a match to TRBD1. The CDR3 runs to 13 residues. CDR1 and CDR2 from the germline V gene are SEHNR and FQNEAQ (reference sequence). The J segment lost 5 bases and the V segment lost 6 bases, leaving 6 bases of the junction unmatched. The CDR3 bases are TGTGCCAGCAGTCCCGGACAGGGCAACGAGCAGTACTTC. Translating gives CASSPGQGNEQYF.

The chain recombines TRBV4-2 with TRBJ2-6; a possible D gene is TRBD2 (5 bases). Trimming removed 5 bases from V and 3 bases from J, with 23 bases in between. The V gene's germline CDR1 is LGHNA and CDR2 YNFKEQ. The CDR3 consists of 19 residues. In nucleotides, the CDR3 is TGTGCCAGCAGCGAGCCTCACGGGATAACTAGTCATGGGGCCAACGTCCTGACTTTC. Its translation is CASSEPHGITSHGANVLTF.

This clone was seen just once. The rearrangement uses TRBV28 and TRBJ1-1; unclear D gene. CDR3 length equals 13 residues. Germline CDR1 reads MDHEN; CDR2 reads SYDVKM. The V end was cut by 5 bases, the J end by 4 bases, with 11 bases between. The CDR3 protein is CASSRRAVTEAFF. The CDR3 DNA reads TGTGCCAGCAGTAGGCGCGCGGTCACTGAAGCTTTCTTT.

J is TRBJ1-2 and V is TRBV5-1; no reliable D call. The germline gives CDR1 SGHRS, CDR2 YFSETQ. The V end was cut by 4 bases, the J end by 4 bases, with 14 bases between. This CDR3 is built from 14 residues. The CDR3 bases are TGCGCCAGCAGCGGCTTGGCCGGAGCCTATGGCTACACCTTC. This sequence encodes CASSGLAGAYGYTF.

The chain uses TRBV2 and TRBJ2-2; the match to TRBD1 covers 11 bases. The CDR3 runs to 18 residues. With 6 bases clipped from V and 6 bases from J, the junction kept 15 bases outside the gene matches. CDR1 is SNHLY and CDR2 is FYNNEI in the germline V gene. CDR3 loop: CASRGDRGTPGAPGELFF. The DNA of the CDR3 is TGTGCCAGCAGAGGGGACAGGGGGACACCGGGCGCCCCCGGGGAGCTGTTTTTT.

This clone appeared a single time. V usage is TRBV15 and J usage is TRBJ1-5, with no clear D. This CDR3 contains 16 residues. The germline V and J ends were trimmed by 6 bases and 0 bases, with 15 bases remaining between them. CDR1 LNHNV and CDR2 YYDKDF come from the germline V gene (reference sequence). CDR3 region: CATRESASYSNQPQHF. CDR3 in DNA: TGTGCCACCAGAGAATCCGCGTCTTATAGCAATCAGCCCCAGCATTTT.

This rearrangement joins TRBV25-1 to TRBJ1-1; a possible D gene is TRBD1 (6 bases). Germline CDR1 is MGHDK and CDR2 is SYGVNS. V was trimmed by 7 bases and J by 3 bases, leaving 12 bases between them. There are 13 residues in the CDR3. Here the CDR3 reads CASTLQGDTEAFF. The DNA of the CDR3 is TGTGCCAGCACCCTACAGGGAGACACTGAAGCTTTCTTT.

The rearrangement joins TRBV28 to TRBJ1-1; possible D gene TRBD1, 5 bases. The germline gives CDR1 MDHEN, CDR2 SYDVKM. The germline V and J ends were trimmed by 3 bases and 4 bases, with 27 bases remaining between them. The CDR3 consists of 19 residues. The CDR3: CASSFPGDLVGPAGTEAFF. The CDR3 region has the DNA TGTGCCAGCAGTTTCCCCGGGGACTTGGTGGGGCCGGCGGGCACTGAAGCTTTCTTT.

The gene calls are TRBV19 and TRBJ2-7, with TRBD1 identical over 7 bases. The CDR3 consists of 14 residues. Losses at the gene ends were 6 bases for V and 3 bases for J; bases not matched to a gene: 8. The germline gives CDR1 LNHDA, CDR2 SQIVND (reference sequence). CDR3: CASRAAGGDYEQYF. In DNA, the CDR3 is TGTGCCAGTAGGGCCGCAGGGGGTGACTACGAGCAGTACTTC. Full variable domain (rest looked up from reference TRBV19 and TRBJ2-7): DGGITQSPKYLFRKEGQNVTLSCEQNLNHDAMYWYRQDPGQGLRLIYYSQIVNDFQKGDIAEGYSVSREKKESFPLTVTSAQKNPTAFYLCASRAAGGDYEQYFGPGTRLTVT.

The chain is built from TRBV19 and TRBJ2-7, with a tentative D call TRBD1 (6 bases). The CDR3 is made up of 13 amino acids. Between the trimmed V and J ends, which lost 7 bases and 2 bases, there was a span of 12 bases. CDR1 LNHDA and CDR2 SQIVND come from the germline V gene (reference sequence). CDR3 bases: TGTGCCAGTAAGGTATCAGGGGCCTACGAGCAGTACTTC. Translating it yields CASKVSGAYEQYF.

V is TRBV9 and J is TRBJ1-2; D call uncertain. From germline, CDR1 is SGDLS and CDR2 YYNGEE. This CDR3 has 13 amino acids. The CDR3 spells CVTRASANYGYTF. The CDR3 bases are TGTGTCACTAGAGCAAGCGCTAACTATGGCTACACCTTC.

The J gene is TRBJ1-2, the V gene TRBV14, with 8 bases fitting TRBD1. CDR3 length equals 14 residues. CDR1 SGHDN and CDR2 FVKESK come from the germline V gene. Unmatched junction bases numbered 6, after V lost 1 base and J lost 8 bases. The CDR3: CASSQGQGFWGYTF. The DNA for the CDR3 is TGTGCCAGCAGCCAAGGACAGGGGTTTTGGGGCTACACCTTC.

The DNA for the CDR3 is TGTGCCAGCAGCTTTATGACCGGGGAGCTGTTTTTT. It specifies CASSFMTGELFF. V usage is TRBV7-9 and J usage is TRBJ2-2, with no clear D. V was shortened by 3 bases and J by 5 bases, with 4 bases between the two germline ends. This CDR3 spans 12 amino acids. CDR1 SEHNR and CDR2 FQNEAQ come from the germline V gene (reference sequence).

The chain has TRBV27 and TRBJ2-5; TRBD1 aligns across 7 bases. V lost 6 bases and J lost 2; bases outside the gene matches: 6. The CDR3 covers 14 residues. Germline-derived CDR1 and CDR2 are MNHEY and SMNVEV (reference sequence). This CDR3 reads CASRMGQLQETQYF. CDR3 DNA: TGTGCCAGCAGGATGGGACAGCTACAAGAGACCCAGTACTTC.

The chain recombines TRBV5-5 with TRBJ2-7; 9 bases align to TRBD1. The V segment lost 0 bases and the J segment 3 bases; nucleotides outside the gene matches: 1. In germline, CDR1 is SGHKS, CDR2 YYEKEE (reference sequence). The CDR3 spans 14 residues. CDR3 coding DNA: TGTGCCAGCAGCTTGGGGACAGGGGTCTACGAGCAGTACTTC. Amino acid sequence: CASSLGTGVYEQYF.

V gene TRBV14 combines with J gene TRBJ2-1; 7 positions agree with TRBD2. The CDR3 contains 16 residues. V shed 2 bases, J shed 5 bases, and the junction held 9 bases outside the gene matches. The germline V gene has CDR1 SGHDN and CDR2 FVKESK. CDR3 coding DNA: TGTGCCAGCAGCCAAAATCCGGGAGGAATCAACAATGAGCAGTTCTTC. It specifies CASSQNPGGINNEQFF.